The clone carrying this T cell receptor (gamma chain) is medium-sized in the sample. The antigen is not known. This sample was taken from a study of gamma delta lymphoproliferative disorders and STAT genes. Overall study findings and caveats: Patient gamma repertoires clustered apart from healthy controls; delta did not.

TCRdb ran CATT on the multiplex PCR reads. There are about 4,100 gamma-chain clones in the sample; more than 6.5% occur only once, and about a third lies in the top ten. The receptor sequences were amplified from genomic DNA of peripheral blood mononuclear cells. Unmatched junction bases numbered 5, after V lost 3 bases and J lost 4 bases. The CDR3 sequence is 14 residues long. Looked up from germline, CDR1 is EGSTGY and CDR2 is YDSYTSSV. The chain carries TRGV4 and TRGJP1. The J gene was not available in TCRdb and was assigned here by matching the DNA to germline segments. The sequenced sample consisted of blood. This receptor was obtained from a human donor in good health. CDR3 loop: CATWDSYTGWFKIF. CDR3 nucleotides: TGTGCCACCTGGGATAGCTACACTGGTTGGTTCAAGATATTT.